This entry lists 8 T cell receptor beta chains sequenced from one sample in a study of PD-1 blockade in classical Hodgkin lymphoma. The time point is: newly diagnosed, previously untreated cHL patient sample. Using magnetic negative selection, the CD4+ T cells were separated out of thawed PBMCs. Sequenced by immunoSEQ multiplex PCR; TCRdb stores in-frame clones only, minus some. The sample includes about 30,000 clones, about 85% of them seen just once. The specimen was CD4+ T cells from blood. These receptors were collected from a human donor with classical Hodgkin lymphoma.

This clone was counted a single time. This chain connects TRBV7-9 to TRBJ2-7; 12 positions match TRBD1. Germline values: CDR1 SEHNR, CDR2 FQNEAQ (reference sequence). This CDR3 has 16 residues. V lost 5 bases, J lost 6 bases, and 11 bases stayed unmatched. CDR3 nucleotide sequence: TGTGCCAGCAGCCATACCGGGACAGGGGGCAGGGGCGAGCAGTACTTC. It encodes CASSHTGTGGRGEQYF.

The sample holds a few counts of this clone. V gene TRBV9 combines with J gene TRBJ2-3; D perhaps matches TRBD2 (6 bases). This CDR3 region has 16 residues. V lost 4 bases and J lost 6, with 21 bases in between. The V gene's germline CDR1 is SGDLS and CDR2 YYNGEE. The CDR3 region has the DNA TGTGCCAGCAGCCCAGATGGAACGGCCGCGGGGGATACGCAGTATTTT. It specifies CASSPDGTAAGDTQYF.

The chain joins TRBV19 to TRBJ1-5; D not certain. Trimming removed 3 bases from V and 7 bases from J, with 19 bases in between. CDR1 LNHDA and CDR2 SQIVND come from the germline V gene (reference sequence). This CDR3 region has 16 residues. The DNA of the CDR3 is TGTGCCAGTAGTATGACCGCCTCAACGGGGTGGCAGCCCCAGCATTTT. It specifies CASSMTASTGWQPQHF.

This chain joins TRBV5-1 and TRBJ2-1, with D hard to call. Germline CDR1 is SGHRS and CDR2 is YFSETQ. This CDR3 contains 14 residues. V was shortened by 0 bases and J by 7 bases, with 11 bases between the two germline ends. The CDR3 nucleotides are TGCGCCAGCAGCTTGGGAGGTTCTGATAATGAGCAGTTCTTC. It is translated as CASSLGGSDNEQFF. Filled out from reference TRBV5-1 and TRBJ2-1, the complete variable domain reads KAGVTQTPRYLIKTRGQQVTLSCSPISGHRSVSWYQQTPGQGLQFLFEYFSETQRNKGNFPGRFSGRQFSNSRSEMNVSTLELGDSALYLCASSLGGSDNEQFFGPGTRLTVL.

This sequence joins TRBV7-3 and TRBJ1-1; 9 nucleotides agree with TRBD1. The CDR3 contains 15 residues. Germline CDR1 reads SGHTA; CDR2 reads FQGTGA. V lost 6 bases and J lost 5; bases outside the gene matches: 10. CDR3 region: CASSLGTGLSTEAFF. The CDR3 coding sequence is TGTGCCAGCAGTCTCGGGACAGGGTTAAGTACTGAAGCTTTCTTT.

This clone was picked up a small number of times. The chain joins TRBV6-1 to TRBJ1-1; no firm D call. CDR1 MNHNS and CDR2 SASEGT come from the germline V gene. The CDR3 length is 13 residues. Trimming removed 6 bases from V and 1 base from J, with 9 bases in between. The DNA of the CDR3 is TGTGCCAGCAGGGTCCTTGGGAACACTGAAGCTTTCTTT. This encodes CASRVLGNTEAFF.

DNA of the CDR3: TGTGCCAGCAGCTCTAGGGGGGGCAATGAGCAGTTCTTC. This translates into CASSSRGGNEQFF. J is TRBJ2-1 and V is TRBV7-3, with a tentative D call TRBD2 (7 bases). Germline CDR1 reads SGHTA; CDR2 reads FQGTGA. This CDR3 has 13 amino acids. V lost 4 bases and J 6 bases, leaving 10 bases between the germline ends.

The chain has TRBV5-1 and TRBJ2-1, with D possibly being TRBD1 (6 bases). Germline V gene data show CDR1 as SGHRS and CDR2 as YFSETQ. Trimming stripped 0 bases from V and 5 bases from J, with 9 bases between. There are 14 residues in the CDR3. The CDR3 DNA sequence: TGCGCCAGCAGCTTGGGGACAGTAGACAATGAGCAGTTCTTC. Residues: CASSLGTVDNEQFF. Looking up the rest from reference TRBV5-1 and TRBJ2-1 gives the full variable domain: KAGVTQTPRYLIKTRGQQVTLSCSPISGHRSVSWYQQTPGQGLQFLFEYFSETQRNKGNFPGRFSGRQFSNSRSEMNVSTLELGDSALYLCASSLGTVDNEQFFGPGTRLTVL.